The 32 T cell receptor beta chains below were found in one sample sequenced in a study of cytomegalovirus exposure and HLA in healthy donors. The table came from immunoSEQ multiplex PCR; TCRdb's copy has only in-frame clones and leaves some out. In the table there are around 80,000 clones, 85% to 95% of which are singletons. The sample was PBMCs. These receptors all come from a woman aged 18-29 years in good health and CMV-seronegative.

The rearrangement uses TRBV7-9 and TRBJ1-4; 7 nucleotides match TRBD1. V was clipped by 4 bases and J by 0 bases; unmatched bases: 2. Per germline, CDR1 SEHNR and CDR2 FQNEAQ (reference sequence). The CDR3 extends over 15 amino acids. As DNA, the CDR3 is TGTGCCAGCAGCTCGGGACAGTCAACTAATGAAAAACTGTTTTTT. Residues: CASSSGQSTNEKLFF.

CDR3 DNA: TGTGCCAGCAGCTTAATACCTAGCGGAATTTACAATGAGCAGTTCTTC. It specifies CASSLIPSGIYNEQFF. The V gene is TRBV7-6, the J gene TRBJ2-1, with TRBD2 identical over 7 bases. The CDR3 extends over 16 amino acids. Trimming took 2 bases from V and 4 from J; bases not matched to a gene: 8. Germline V gene lookup returns CDR1 SGHVS and CDR2 FNYEAQ.

The chain has TRBV5-1 and TRBJ2-7, with 10 bases lining up with TRBD2. The CDR3 has 15 amino acids. V lost 4 bases and J lost 0; bases outside the gene matches: 4. CDR1 SGHRS and CDR2 YFSETQ come from the germline V gene. DNA for the CDR3: TGCGCCAGCAGCGCTGGGACTAGCGTCTCCTACGAGCAGTACTTC. Encoded protein: CASSAGTSVSYEQYF.

This sequence joins TRBV10-1 and TRBJ2-3, with 7 positions matching TRBD2. Germline V gene sequence: CDR1 WNHNN, CDR2 SYGVQD (reference sequence). V lost 0 bases to trimming and J lost 5 bases; unmatched junction nucleotides: 2. The CDR3 sequence is 14 residues long. CDR3 loop: CASSESWGGDTQYF. CDR3 in DNA: TGCGCCAGCAGTGAGTCGTGGGGGGGAGATACGCAGTATTTT.

This rearrangement joins TRBV6-5 to TRBJ2-7, with 8 bases aligning to TRBD1. The CDR3 length is 15 residues. The junction had 9 bases not matched to a gene; V was cut back by 7 bases and J by 1 base. Looked up from germline, CDR1 is MNHEY and CDR2 is SVGAGI. This CDR3 is CASKRGQVLSYEQYF. DNA for the CDR3: TGTGCCAGCAAGAGGGGACAGGTTCTTTCCTACGAGCAGTACTTC.

Concerning this clone itself: Other DNA sequences within the sample encode an identical CDR3. CDR3 in amino acids: CASSPSGLAGRSEQFF. CDR3 nucleotide sequence: TGTGCCAGCAGCCCCTCGGGACTAGCGGGACGAAGTGAACAGTTCTTC. The chain is built from TRBV2 and TRBJ2-1; 13 bases agree with TRBD2. Germline V gene lookup returns CDR1 SNHLY and CDR2 FYNNEI. V lost 6 bases to trimming and J lost 13 bases; unmatched junction nucleotides: 15. This CDR3 contains 16 residues.

The gene calls are TRBV5-1 and TRBJ1-1; TRBD1 matches 9 bases. The CDR3 contains 14 residues. Germline-derived CDR1 and CDR2 are SGHRS and YFSETQ. Trimming took 5 bases from V and 4 from J; bases not matched to a gene: 6. The CDR3 nucleotides are TGCGCCAGCAGAACGACAGGGGGAGGCACTGAAGCTTTCTTT. Its translation is CASRTTGGGTEAFF.

The rearrangement joins TRBV29-1 to TRBJ2-2; D is perhaps TRBD1 (5 bases). The germline V gene encodes CDR1 SQVTM and CDR2 ANQGSEA. Trimming shortened V by 3 bases and J by 6 bases, and 8 bases separated the two germline ends. The CDR3 runs 12 residues. CDR3 bases: TGCAGCGTTGACCAGGGTTCCGGGGAGCTGTTTTTT. Translating it yields CSVDQGSGELFF.

The chain is built from TRBV29-1 and TRBJ1-4; D is possibly TRBD1 (5 bases). V lost 3 bases, J lost 8 bases, and 16 bases lay in between. Germline V gene lookup returns CDR1 SQVTM and CDR2 ANQGSEA. CDR3 length equals 14 residues. This chain's CDR3 is CSVDLGAVGEKLFF. The CDR3 nucleotides read TGCAGCGTTGACCTAGGGGCCGTCGGGGAAAAACTGTTTTTT.

This sequence joins TRBV27 and TRBJ2-7; maybe TRBD2 (5 bases). CDR1 is MNHEY and CDR2 is SMNVEV in the germline V gene (reference sequence). Trimming stripped 5 bases from V and 3 bases from J, with 11 bases between. This CDR3 has 13 residues. CDR3: CASSHREHYEQYF. The CDR3 DNA is TGTGCCAGCAGTCACCGGGAACACTACGAGCAGTACTTC.

The chain has TRBV5-1 and TRBJ2-2; D is undetermined. Germline V lookup: CDR1 SGHRS, CDR2 YFSETQ. Trimming pared 0 bases from V and 1 base from J, leaving 4 bases between. The CDR3 consists of 14 residues. The CDR3 nucleotides read TGCGCCAGCAGCTTGGGACAGAACACCGGGGAGCTGTTTTTT. Translation: CASSLGQNTGELFF.

This sequence joins TRBV7-2 and TRBJ2-2; maybe TRBD2 (5 bases). Germline CDR1 SGHTA, CDR2 FQGNSA. The CDR3 consists of 15 residues. V was clipped by 1 base and J by 4 bases, with 10 bases between them. In nucleotides, the CDR3 is TGTGCCAGCAGCTTAGGACTACCTGGCACCGGGGAGCTGTTTTTT. It specifies CASSLGLPGTGELFF.

The J gene is TRBJ1-3, the V gene TRBV7-6; D perhaps matches TRBD1 (6 bases). CDR1 and CDR2 from the germline V gene are SGHVS and FNYEAQ. V was trimmed by 8 bases and J by 6 bases, leaving 14 bases between them. This CDR3 is built from 13 residues. This chain's CDR3 is CASRGAAANTIYF. As DNA, the CDR3 is TGTGCCAGCCGGGGGGCGGCTGCAAACACCATATATTTT.

This clone showed up just once. The rearrangement links TRBV5-1 to TRBJ1-4; D ambiguous. Germline lookup yields CDR1 SGHRS and CDR2 YFSETQ. V dropped 7 bases and J dropped 6 bases, with 10 bases sitting between them. The CDR3 runs 12 residues. The CDR3 DNA reads TGCGCCAGCCACGGGTGGGATGAAAAACTGTTTTTT. Its protein is CASHGWDEKLFF.

The gene calls are TRBV5-1 and TRBJ2-2, with D uncertain. CDR1 and CDR2 (germline): SGHRS, YFSETQ. The V and J ends lost 4 bases and 3 bases respectively, with 10 bases between them. CDR3 length: 14 residues. The CDR3 coding sequence is TGCGCCAGCAGCCCCGCTCAGTACACCGGGGAGCTGTTTTTT. Protein product: CASSPAQYTGELFF.

This chain joins TRBV11-3 and TRBJ1-3, with 10 bases identical to TRBD1. V lost 5 bases, J lost 7 bases, and 2 bases stayed unmatched. Germline V gene lookup returns CDR1 SGHNT and CDR2 YENEEA. The CDR3 is 13 amino acids. This chain's CDR3 is CASSRTGGNTIYF. CDR3 in DNA: TGTGCCAGCAGCCGGACAGGGGGGAACACCATATATTTT.

This chain connects TRBV7-6 to TRBJ1-2; 7 bases fit TRBD1. The trim removed 5 bases at V and 5 bases at J, leaving 14 bases unmatched. The CDR3 has 16 residues. CDR1 SGHVS and CDR2 FNYEAQ come from the germline V gene. CDR3 bases: TGTGCCAGCAGCCTGGGTCAGGGGGGTAAGATGTATGGCTACACCTTC. It translates to CASSLGQGGKMYGYTF.

The chain uses TRBV7-9 and TRBJ2-7; 10 bases match TRBD1. V was pared by 2 bases and J by 4 bases, with 8 bases of the junction left unmatched. Germline assignment: CDR1 SEHNR and CDR2 FQNEAQ (reference sequence). This CDR3 contains 16 residues. The CDR3 protein is CASSLTSGQGNYEQYF. As DNA, the CDR3 is TGTGCCAGCAGCTTAACCTCGGGACAGGGGAATTACGAGCAGTACTTC.

This chain joins TRBV27 and TRBJ2-1, with 14 bases aligning to TRBD2. The length of the CDR3 is 15 residues. J was trimmed by 10 bases and V by 7 bases; bases with no gene match: 9. The germline V gene encodes CDR1 MNHEY and CDR2 SMNVEV (reference sequence). The chain's CDR3 is CASTPGLAGGREQFF. The CDR3 DNA reads as TGTGCCAGCACCCCAGGACTAGCGGGGGGCAGGGAGCAGTTCTTC.

V is TRBV19 and J is TRBJ2-1, with 8 bases identical to TRBD1. V trimming: 7 bases; J trimming: 4 bases; junction bases outside the gene matches: 3. The germline gives CDR1 LNHDA, CDR2 SQIVND (reference sequence). CDR3 length: 13 amino acids. Here the CDR3 DNA reads TGTGCCAGTACAAGGACAGGGTACAATGAGCAGTTCTTC. This codes for CASTRTGYNEQFF.

This clone was observed once. The chain joins TRBV5-4 to TRBJ2-7; D perhaps matches TRBD2 (5 bases). The germline CDR1 and CDR2 sequences are SGHNT and YYREEE (reference sequence). There are 16 residues in the CDR3. Trimming removed 0 bases from V and 0 bases from J, with 13 bases in between. In DNA, the CDR3 is TGTGCCAGCAGCTTGGAGAGCGGCGGGTTCTCCTACGAGCAGTACTTC. Its translation: CASSLESGGFSYEQYF.

V usage is TRBV25-1 and J usage is TRBJ1-6; D remains ambiguous. The CDR3 runs to 12 residues. The germline V and J ends were trimmed by 11 bases and 0 bases, with 5 bases remaining between them. CDR1 and CDR2 (germline): MGHDK, SYGVNS. CDR3: CAAGSYNSPLHF. In nucleotides, the CDR3 is TGTGCCGCGGGCTCCTATAATTCACCCCTCCACTTT.

The chain has TRBV6-1 and TRBJ1-2; D is uncertain. Looked up from germline, CDR1 is MNHNS and CDR2 is SASEGT. The CDR3 contains 12 residues. V was shortened by 3 bases and J by 5 bases, with 7 bases between the two germline ends. CDR3: CASSDRRYGYTF. The CDR3 coding sequence is TGTGCCAGCAGTGACCGCAGGTATGGCTACACCTTC.

V gene TRBV13 combines with J gene TRBJ2-7; 7 bases line up with TRBD1. The ends lost 7 bases at V and 3 bases at J; junction bases unmatched: 9. Looked up from germline, CDR1 is PRHDT and CDR2 is FYEKMQ (reference sequence). The CDR3 totals 14 residues. Here the CDR3 reads CASTKGAGDYEQYF. CDR3 in DNA: TGTGCCAGCACTAAGGGGGCAGGCGACTACGAGCAGTACTTC.

The gene calls are TRBV9 and TRBJ1-2, with unresolved D. The CDR3 runs to 14 residues. Germline CDR1 reads SGDLS; CDR2 reads YYNGEE. Trimming cost V 0 bases and J 4 bases, with 10 bases left between them. The CDR3 is CASSVGRWFYGYTF. CDR3 sequence (DNA): TGTGCCAGCAGCGTAGGGCGGTGGTTCTATGGCTACACCTTC.

The rearrangement uses TRBV28 and TRBJ1-2, with D hard to call. Looked up from germline, CDR1 is MDHEN and CDR2 is SYDVKM. CDR3 length: 11 amino acids. Trimming cost V 3 bases and J 4 bases, with 3 bases left between them. The CDR3 protein is CASSFLYGYTF. The DNA of the CDR3 is TGTGCCAGCAGTTTCCTCTATGGCTACACCTTC.

The chain is built from TRBV11-2 and TRBJ1-2; possibly TRBD1 for D (5 bases). This CDR3 comprises 14 residues. Trimming removed 3 bases at V and 6 bases at J, with 14 bases between. Germline values: CDR1 SGHAT, CDR2 FQNNGV. Written as DNA, the CDR3 is TGTGCCAGCAGCTTTCTCGGGCAGGGTAATGGCTACACCTTC. Amino acids: CASSFLGQGNGYTF.

The rearrangement joins TRBV7-9 to TRBJ1-2; 8 bases line up with TRBD1. V shed 2 bases and J 5 bases; nucleotides not matched to a gene: 7. Germline V gene sequence: CDR1 SEHNR, CDR2 FQNEAQ (reference sequence). The CDR3 covers 15 residues. For the CDR3, the DNA is TGTGCCAGCAGCTTATGGGGGGGACAGGAATATGGCTACACCTTC. This encodes CASSLWGGQEYGYTF.

The chain carries TRBV27 and TRBJ2-7; D is perhaps TRBD1 (6 bases). The CDR3 loop spans 15 amino acids. Trimming took 1 base from V and 6 from J, leaving 16 bases between them. CDR1 and CDR2 (germline): MNHEY, SMNVEV (reference sequence). The CDR3 sequence is CASSLLGATQREQYF. CDR3 in DNA: TGTGCCAGCAGTTTATTGGGGGCCACACAGCGCGAGCAGTACTTC.

A few counts support this clone. The rearrangement joins TRBV7-2 to TRBJ2-7, with D possibly matching TRBD1 (6 bases). CDR1 SGHTA and CDR2 FQGNSA come from the germline V gene. V was trimmed by 5 bases and J by 7 bases, leaving 15 bases between them. The CDR3 spans 13 residues. CDR3 region: CASSPNRDTEQYF. Here the CDR3 DNA reads TGTGCCAGCAGCCCAAACCGGGACACTGAGCAGTACTTC.

The J gene is TRBJ2-3, the V gene TRBV27, with a weak D call TRBD2 (7 bases). The CDR3 spans 14 residues. Per the germline V gene, CDR1 is MNHEY and CDR2 is SMNVEV (reference sequence). V lost 10 bases and J 2 bases, leaving 16 bases between the germline ends. CDR3 DNA sequence: TGTGCCACCACGGGGGGCGGGGCCACAGATACGCAGTATTTT. The encoded protein is CATTGGGATDTQYF.

The J gene is TRBJ2-1, the V gene TRBV7-8; 10 bases are a match to TRBD1. The germline gives CDR1 SGHVS, CDR2 FQNEAQ. V was clipped by 2 bases and J by 4 bases; unmatched bases: 17. The length of the CDR3 is 20 residues. In DNA, the CDR3 is TGTGCCAGCAGCTTAACGGGACAGGGGTTCGTTAGATTGGCATACAATGAGCAGTTCTTC. Protein: CASSLTGQGFVRLAYNEQFF. Together with reference TRBV7-8 and TRBJ2-1, the CDR3 gives the full variable domain: GAGVSQSPRYKVAKRGQDVALRCDPISGHVSLFWYQQALGQGPEFLTYFQNEAQLDKSGLPSDRFFAERPEGSVSTLKIQRTQQEDSAVYLCASSLTGQGFVRLAYNEQFFGPGTRLTVL.